This T cell receptor beta chain appears in the sequencing data of a study of T cell changes during pregnancy in multiple sclerosis. There are 15 residues in the CDR3. Per the germline V gene, CDR1 is MNHEY and CDR2 is SVGAGI. The trim removed 2 bases at V and 4 bases at J, leaving 5 bases unmatched. Sequencing was performed with immunoSEQ multiplex PCR; in TCRdb, only in-frame clones are kept and a portion is missing. The table records 50,000 to 70,000 clones, around 93% of them present only once. In this sample, this clone turned up once. The chain combines TRBV6-5 with TRBJ2-5, with TRBD1 identical over 9 bases. The clonotype comes from a female donor with multiple sclerosis, enrolled in a pregnancy study. The input for sequencing was peripheral blood, taken after pregnancy. The CDR3 coding sequence is TGTGCCAGCAGTTACCAGACAGGGGGGGGAGAGACCCAGTACTTC. It encodes CASSYQTGGGETQYF.